The clone carrying this T cell receptor (beta chain) has a single count. Its antigen is not known. This table comes from immunoSEQ multiplex PCR, and its TCRdb copy is limited to in-frame clones, with some not included. This sample has 75,000 to 90,000 clones; 93% occur once, and the top ten carry about 1.4%. This entry is derived from a study of human versus mouse CDR3 diversity and MHC coevolution. The overall study: The immunoSEQ assay reportedly detects one in 200,000 T cells. Study results and caveats: iCHAO1 estimated the human TCR beta repertoire at 1.5 million to 2 million clonotypes. Compared with mice, human CDR3s carried more deletions and insertions on average.

The V gene end was trimmed by 1 base and the J gene end by 0 bases; junction bases not matched to a gene: 6. CDR3 length: 17 residues. Germline values: CDR1 LNHDA, CDR2 SQIVND (reference sequence). The sequence was collected from a person aged 25 to 75 in good health. The sample taken for sequencing was naive CD4+ T cells from blood. The subset was: CD45RO-negative CD62L-positive naive CD4 T cells. This rearrangement joins TRBV19 to TRBJ1-1, with 9 bases aligning to TRBD1. CDR3: CASSIVWDRVMNTEAFF. DNA for the CDR3: TGTGCCAGTAGTATAGTATGGGACAGGGTCATGAACACTGAAGCTTTCTTT.